The rows below give T cell receptor beta chains drawn from one sample of a study of shared clonotypes between healthy human individuals. Sequenced by immunoSEQ multiplex PCR; TCRdb stores in-frame clones only, minus some. The sample lists over 2 million clones; 95% were seen once. Sequenced: naive CD4+ T cells sorted from blood. These receptors were taken from a man aged 18 to 35 in good health. CDR3s include the opening cysteine and the closing phenylalanine or tryptophan. D genes are given only for firm matches. Some rows have no size entry. The others give once, few or many, or a class for an expanded clone.

TRBJ1-1 TRBV28 once NA CASSPLGRNTEAFF TGTGCCAGCAGTCCCCTTGGCCGGAACACTGAAGCTTTCTTT
TRBJ2-7 TRBV19 NA TRBD1 CASSKGQGYEQYF TGTGCCAGTAGTAAGGGACAGGGATACGAGCAGTACTTC
TRBJ1-4 TRBV10-3 once NA CAISESDIEKLFF TGTGCCATCAGTGAGTCCGACATTGAAAAACTGTTTTTT
TRBJ1-6 TRBV5-4 NA NA CASSPEGPDTRNSPLHF TGTGCCAGCAGCCCCGAGGGGCCTGACACGCGAAATTCACCCCTCCACTTT
TRBJ2-7 TRBV5-8 NA NA CASSSGSYEQYF TGTGCCAGCAGCTCGGGCTCCTACGAGCAGTACTTC
TRBJ2-1 TRBV10-3 NA TRBD1 CAISRQGLSSYNEQFF TGTGCCATCAGTCGACAGGGCCTGAGCTCCTACAATGAGCAGTTCTTC
TRBJ1-2 TRBV19 NA NA CASSIPNYGYTF TGTGCCAGTAGTATACCCAACTATGGCTACACCTTC
TRBJ2-1 TRBV4-3 NA NA CASSQVANEQFF TGCGCCAGCAGCCAAGTAGCCAATGAGCAGTTCTTC
TRBJ1-2 TRBV29-1 NA TRBD1 CSVDGQALNYGYTF TGCAGCGTTGATGGACAGGCGCTAAACTATGGCTACACCTTC
TRBJ2-7 TRBV18 NA TRBD1 CASSSPRGPSSYEQYF TGTGCCAGCTCTTCCCCGAGGGGGCCCTCCTCCTACGAGCAGTACTTC